This T cell receptor (beta chain) was sequenced during a study of T-cell memory formation after mild COVID-19. As for the study in general: Largely, the TCR clusters proved donor specific.

This clonotype was seen a single time. Its target is not known. Study conclusions and caveats: Memory cells collected pre-infection included some clones that later responded, suggesting cross-reactive memory joined. From day 15 to 85, contracting clones were balanced between CD4 and CD8, whereas later expanders leaned toward CD4+.

The CDR3 has 14 residues. CDR1 is MGHDK, CDR2 SYGVNS, per germline. V gave up 6 bases and J gave up 6 bases; unmatched junction bases: 9. A 5'RACE reaction primed in the constant segment made cDNA libraries of TCR alpha and TCR beta, and these carried sample barcodes and UMIs. TCRdb recomputed calls from the 5' RACE reads with MiXCR, one row per CDR3 protein. The sample has approximately 270,000 distinct CDR3 sequences; around 15% are singletons. The sequence came from a man in his late teens or twenties who had mild COVID-19 (a few samples of this study predate the infection). Cell type and time point are not known. The chain recombines TRBV25-1 with TRBJ2-5; 8 bases line up with TRBD1. Material for sequencing was PBMCs or a T cell subset sorted from them (not recorded which). The CDR3 DNA sequence: TGTGCCAGCAGCGGGACAGGTTCTTTGAAGACCCAGTACTTC. This translates into CASSGTGSLKTQYF. The complete variable domain, with remaining parts taken from reference TRBV25-1 and TRBJ2-5, reads EADIYQTPRYLVIGTGKKITLECSQTMGHDKMYWYQQDPGMELHLIHYSYGVNSTEKGDLSSESTVSRIRTEHFPLTLESARPSHTSQYLCASSGTGSLKTQYFGPGTRLLVL.